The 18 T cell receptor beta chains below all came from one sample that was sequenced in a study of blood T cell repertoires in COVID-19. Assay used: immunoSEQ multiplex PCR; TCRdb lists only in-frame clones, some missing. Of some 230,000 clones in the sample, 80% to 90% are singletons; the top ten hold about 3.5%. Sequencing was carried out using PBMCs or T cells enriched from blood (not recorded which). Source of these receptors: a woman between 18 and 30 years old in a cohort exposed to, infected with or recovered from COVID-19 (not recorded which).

This chain's CDR3 is CASSTQGEAEAFF. The CDR3, as DNA: TGTGCCAGCAGCACACAGGGGGAAGCTGAAGCTTTCTTT. The rearrangement uses TRBV5-4 and TRBJ1-1, with 8 bases identical to TRBD1. The junction had 5 bases not matched to a gene; V was cut back by 4 bases and J by 6 bases. Germline loops: CDR1 SGHNT, CDR2 YYREEE (reference sequence). The CDR3 spans 13 residues.

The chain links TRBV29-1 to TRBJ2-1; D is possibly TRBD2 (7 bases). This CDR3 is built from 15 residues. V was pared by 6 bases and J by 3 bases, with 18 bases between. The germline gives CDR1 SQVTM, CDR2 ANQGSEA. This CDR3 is CSVGTGPSGYNEQFF. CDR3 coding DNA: TGCAGCGTCGGCACAGGGCCTAGCGGCTACAATGAGCAGTTCTTC.

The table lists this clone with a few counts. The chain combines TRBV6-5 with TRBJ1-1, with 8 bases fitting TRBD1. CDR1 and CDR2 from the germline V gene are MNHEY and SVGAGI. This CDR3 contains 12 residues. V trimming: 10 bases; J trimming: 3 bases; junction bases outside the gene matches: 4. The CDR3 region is CATDREYTEAFF. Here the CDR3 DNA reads TGTGCCACGGACAGGGAGTACACTGAAGCTTTCTTT.

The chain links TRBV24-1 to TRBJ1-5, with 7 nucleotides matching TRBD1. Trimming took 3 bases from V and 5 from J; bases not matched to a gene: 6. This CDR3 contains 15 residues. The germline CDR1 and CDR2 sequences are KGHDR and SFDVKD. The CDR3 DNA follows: TGTGCCACCAGTGATACACAGGGGTGGGATCAGCCCCAGCATTTT. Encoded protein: CATSDTQGWDQPQHF.

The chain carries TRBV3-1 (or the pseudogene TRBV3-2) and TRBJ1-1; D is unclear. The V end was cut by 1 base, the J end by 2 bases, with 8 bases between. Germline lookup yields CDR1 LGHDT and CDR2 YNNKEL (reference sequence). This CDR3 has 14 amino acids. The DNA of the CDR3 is TGTGCCAGCAGCCAAGCCCAGACAAACACTGAAGCTTTCTTT. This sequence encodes CASSQAQTNTEAFF.

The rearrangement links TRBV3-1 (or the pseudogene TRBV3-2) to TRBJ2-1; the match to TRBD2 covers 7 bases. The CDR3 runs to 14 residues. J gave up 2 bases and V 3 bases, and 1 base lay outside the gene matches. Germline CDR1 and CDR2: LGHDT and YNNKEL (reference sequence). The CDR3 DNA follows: TGTGCCAGCAGCCAGAGCGGGACCTACAATGAGCAGTTCTTC. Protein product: CASSQSGTYNEQFF.

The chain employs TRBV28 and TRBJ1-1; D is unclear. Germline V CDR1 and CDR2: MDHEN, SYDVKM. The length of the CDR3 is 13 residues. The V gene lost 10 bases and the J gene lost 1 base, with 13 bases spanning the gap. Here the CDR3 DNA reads TGTGCCACCCAAGGCCCAGGGAACACTGAAGCTTTCTTT. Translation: CATQGPGNTEAFF.

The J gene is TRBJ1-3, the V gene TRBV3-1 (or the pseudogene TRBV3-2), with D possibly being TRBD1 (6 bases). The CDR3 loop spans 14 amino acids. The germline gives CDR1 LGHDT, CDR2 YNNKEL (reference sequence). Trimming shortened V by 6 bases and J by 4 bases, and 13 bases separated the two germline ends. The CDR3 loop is CASRAGTSGNTIYF. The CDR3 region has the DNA TGTGCCAGCAGAGCCGGGACATCCGGAAACACCATATATTTT.

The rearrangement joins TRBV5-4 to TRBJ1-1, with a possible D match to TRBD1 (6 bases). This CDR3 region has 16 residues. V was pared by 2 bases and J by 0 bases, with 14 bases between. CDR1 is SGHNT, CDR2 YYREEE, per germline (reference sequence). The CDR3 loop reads CASSLDTGQMNTEAFF. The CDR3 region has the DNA TGTGCCAGCAGCTTAGACACAGGACAGATGAACACTGAAGCTTTCTTT.

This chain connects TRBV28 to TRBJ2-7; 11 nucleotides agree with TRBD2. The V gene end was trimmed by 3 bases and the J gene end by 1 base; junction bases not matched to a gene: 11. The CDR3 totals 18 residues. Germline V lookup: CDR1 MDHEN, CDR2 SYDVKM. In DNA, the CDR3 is TGTGCCAGCAGTTTCCCTAGCGGGGGGCAATCCCTTTCCTACGAGCAGTACTTC. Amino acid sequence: CASSFPSGGQSLSYEQYF.

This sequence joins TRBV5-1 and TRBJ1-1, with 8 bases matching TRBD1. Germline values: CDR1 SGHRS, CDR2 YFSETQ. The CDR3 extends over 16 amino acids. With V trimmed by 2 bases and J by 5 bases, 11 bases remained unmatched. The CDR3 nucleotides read TGCGCCAGCAGCTTCAGGCAGGGGGCGCCGGGGACTGAAGCTTTCTTT. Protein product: CASSFRQGAPGTEAFF. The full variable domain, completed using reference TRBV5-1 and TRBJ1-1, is KAGVTQTPRYLIKTRGQQVTLSCSPISGHRSVSWYQQTPGQGLQFLFEYFSETQRNKGNFPGRFSGRQFSNSRSEMNVSTLELGDSALYLCASSFRQGAPGTEAFFGQGTRLTVV.

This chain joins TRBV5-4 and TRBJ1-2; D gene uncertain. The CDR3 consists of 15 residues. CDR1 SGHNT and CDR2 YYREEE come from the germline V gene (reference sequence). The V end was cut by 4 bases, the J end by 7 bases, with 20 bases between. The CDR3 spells CASSIQTQEVSGYTF. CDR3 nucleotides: TGTGCCAGCAGCATCCAGACCCAGGAGGTATCTGGCTACACCTTC.

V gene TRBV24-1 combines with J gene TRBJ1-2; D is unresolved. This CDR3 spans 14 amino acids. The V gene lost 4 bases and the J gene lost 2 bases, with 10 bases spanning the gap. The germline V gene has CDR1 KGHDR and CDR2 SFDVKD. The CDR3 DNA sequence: TGTGCCACCAGTGACCCAGTGTTGAACTATGGCTACACCTTC. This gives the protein CATSDPVLNYGYTF.

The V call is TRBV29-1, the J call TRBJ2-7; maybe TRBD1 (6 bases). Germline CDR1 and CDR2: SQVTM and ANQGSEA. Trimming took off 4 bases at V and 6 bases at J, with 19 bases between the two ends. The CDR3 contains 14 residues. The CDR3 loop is CSVAILGARREQYF. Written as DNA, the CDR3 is TGCAGCGTTGCAATTTTGGGGGCGCGTCGCGAGCAGTACTTC.

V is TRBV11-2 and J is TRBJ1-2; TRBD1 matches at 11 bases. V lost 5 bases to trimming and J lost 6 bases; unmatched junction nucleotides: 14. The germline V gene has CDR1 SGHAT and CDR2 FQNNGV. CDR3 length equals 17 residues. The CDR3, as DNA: TGTGCCAGCAGCCTCGGTTCGTTTAGGACAGGGGGCAATGGCTACACCTTC. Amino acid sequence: CASSLGSFRTGGNGYTF.

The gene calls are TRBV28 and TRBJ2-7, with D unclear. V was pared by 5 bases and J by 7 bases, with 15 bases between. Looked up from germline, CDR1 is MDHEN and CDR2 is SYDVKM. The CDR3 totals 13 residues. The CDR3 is CASSPYLTGEQYF. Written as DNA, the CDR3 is TGTGCCAGCAGTCCCTATTTGACTGGGGAGCAGTACTTC. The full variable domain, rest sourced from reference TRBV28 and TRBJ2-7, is DVKVTQSSRYLVKRTGEKVFLECVQDMDHENMFWYRQDPGLGLRLIYFSYDVKMKEKGDIPEGYSVSREKKERFSLILESASTNQTSMYLCASSPYLTGEQYFGPGTRLTVT.

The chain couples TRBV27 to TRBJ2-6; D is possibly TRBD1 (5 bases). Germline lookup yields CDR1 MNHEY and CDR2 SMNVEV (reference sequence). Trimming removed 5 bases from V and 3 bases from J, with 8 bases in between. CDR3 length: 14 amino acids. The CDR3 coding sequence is TGTGCCAGCAGTCTGACAGTTGGGGCCAACGTCCTGACTTTC. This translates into CASSLTVGANVLTF.

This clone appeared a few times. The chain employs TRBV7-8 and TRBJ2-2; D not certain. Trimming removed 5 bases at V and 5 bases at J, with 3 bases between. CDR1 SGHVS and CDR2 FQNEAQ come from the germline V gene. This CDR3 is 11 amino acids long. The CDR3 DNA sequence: TGTGCCAGCAGCACTACCGGGGAGCTGTTTTTT. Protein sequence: CASSTTGELFF.